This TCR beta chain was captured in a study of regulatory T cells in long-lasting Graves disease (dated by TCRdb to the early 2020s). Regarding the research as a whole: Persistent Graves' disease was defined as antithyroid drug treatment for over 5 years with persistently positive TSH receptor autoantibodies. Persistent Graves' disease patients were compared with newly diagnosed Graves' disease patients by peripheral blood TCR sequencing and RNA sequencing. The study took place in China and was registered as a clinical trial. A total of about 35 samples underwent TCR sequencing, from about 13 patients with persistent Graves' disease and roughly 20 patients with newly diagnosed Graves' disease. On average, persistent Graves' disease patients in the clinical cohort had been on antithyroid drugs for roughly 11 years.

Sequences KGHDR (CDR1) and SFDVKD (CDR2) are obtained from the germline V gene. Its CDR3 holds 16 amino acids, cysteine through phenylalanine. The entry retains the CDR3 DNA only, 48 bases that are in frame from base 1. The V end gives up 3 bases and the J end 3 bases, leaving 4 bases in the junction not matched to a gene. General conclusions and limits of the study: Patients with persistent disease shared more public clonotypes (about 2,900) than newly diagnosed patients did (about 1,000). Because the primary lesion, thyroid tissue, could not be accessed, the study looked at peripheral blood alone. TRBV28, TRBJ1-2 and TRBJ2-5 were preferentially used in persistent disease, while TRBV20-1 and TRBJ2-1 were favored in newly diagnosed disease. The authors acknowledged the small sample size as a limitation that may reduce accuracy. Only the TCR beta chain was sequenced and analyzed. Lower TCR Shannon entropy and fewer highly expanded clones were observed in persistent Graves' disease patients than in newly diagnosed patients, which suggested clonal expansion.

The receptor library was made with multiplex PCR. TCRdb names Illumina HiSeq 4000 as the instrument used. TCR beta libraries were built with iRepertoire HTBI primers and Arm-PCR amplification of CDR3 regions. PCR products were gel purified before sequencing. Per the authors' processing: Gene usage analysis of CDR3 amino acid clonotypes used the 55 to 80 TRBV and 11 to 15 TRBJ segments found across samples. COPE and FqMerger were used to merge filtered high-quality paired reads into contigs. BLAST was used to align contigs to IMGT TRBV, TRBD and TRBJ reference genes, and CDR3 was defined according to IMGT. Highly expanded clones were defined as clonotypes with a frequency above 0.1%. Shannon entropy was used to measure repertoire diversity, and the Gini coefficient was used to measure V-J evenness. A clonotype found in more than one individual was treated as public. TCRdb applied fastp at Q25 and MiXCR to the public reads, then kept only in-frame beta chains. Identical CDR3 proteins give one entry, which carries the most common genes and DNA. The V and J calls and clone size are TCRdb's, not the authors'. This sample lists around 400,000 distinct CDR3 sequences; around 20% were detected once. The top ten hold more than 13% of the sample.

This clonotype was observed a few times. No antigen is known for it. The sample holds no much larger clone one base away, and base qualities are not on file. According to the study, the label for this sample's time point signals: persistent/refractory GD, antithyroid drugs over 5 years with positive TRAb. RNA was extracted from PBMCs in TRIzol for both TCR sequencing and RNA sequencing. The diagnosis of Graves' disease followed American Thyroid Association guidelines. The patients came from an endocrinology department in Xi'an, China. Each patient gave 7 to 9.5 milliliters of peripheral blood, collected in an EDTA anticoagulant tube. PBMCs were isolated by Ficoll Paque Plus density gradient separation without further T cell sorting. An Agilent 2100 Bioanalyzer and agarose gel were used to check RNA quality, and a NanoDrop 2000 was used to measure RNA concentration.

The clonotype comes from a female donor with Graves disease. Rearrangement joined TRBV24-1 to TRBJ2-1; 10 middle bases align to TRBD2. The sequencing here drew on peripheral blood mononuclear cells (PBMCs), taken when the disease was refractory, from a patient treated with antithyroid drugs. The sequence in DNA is TGTGCCACCAGTGATCTAGCGGGAGTCGGCTACAATGAGCAGTTCTTC. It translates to CATSDLAGVGYNEQFF.